These 8 T cell receptor beta chains came from one sample sequenced in a study of blood T cell repertoires in COVID-19. This table comes from immunoSEQ multiplex PCR, and its TCRdb copy is limited to in-frame clones, with some not included. The data show 250,000 to 350,000 clones, with about 88% seen just once and roughly 1.5% held by the top ten. Sequenced sample: peripheral blood. The receptor set was obtained from a human donor with COVID-19, enrolled during active disease. The donor label of this sample is uncertain.

The chain has TRBV30 and TRBJ1-1; the match to TRBD1 covers 11 bases. Trimming removed 8 bases from V and 1 base from J; junction bases left unmatched: 15. Germline loops: CDR1 GTSNPN, CDR2 SVGIG (reference sequence). The CDR3 has 17 amino acids. CDR3 nucleotide sequence: TGTGCCCGAACGGGACAGGGGGATTTTTGGCCGAACACTGAAGCTTTCTTT. Translation gives CARTGQGDFWPNTEAFF.

This sequence joins TRBV30 and TRBJ1-2; no firm D call. In germline, CDR1 is GTSNPN, CDR2 SVGIG (reference sequence). This CDR3 has 9 amino acids. Trimming took 3 bases from V and 11 from J, leaving 7 bases between them. This CDR3 is CAWSPPYTF. CDR3 DNA: TGTGCCTGGAGCCCCCCGTACACCTTC.

This chain connects TRBV7-9 to TRBJ1-1, with D unclear. This CDR3 comprises 13 residues. Germline V gives CDR1 SEHNR, CDR2 FQNEAQ (reference sequence). V was pared by 5 bases and J by 1 base, with 8 bases between. CDR3 coding DNA: TGTGCCAGCAGCCGTGAGGGGAACACTGAAGCTTTCTTT. Translating it yields CASSREGNTEAFF.

CDR3 amino acids: CASRWGGQVGSPLHF. The CDR3 bases are TGTGCCAGTCGGTGGGGGGGACAAGTTGGATCACCCCTCCACTTT. The chain uses TRBV19 and TRBJ1-6, with D maybe TRBD1 (6 bases). Germline CDR1 and CDR2: LNHDA and SQIVND (reference sequence). V lost 8 bases to trimming and J lost 10 bases, with 21 bases between them. The CDR3 spans 15 residues.

The chain recombines TRBV13 with TRBJ2-1; tentatively, D is TRBD2 (5 bases). With 5 bases removed from V and 7 bases from J, the gap between germline ends came to 12 bases. The CDR3 sequence is 13 residues long. CDR1 and CDR2 from the germline V gene are PRHDT and FYEKMQ (reference sequence). In DNA, the CDR3 is TGTGCCAGCAGCCCGAGGGTGAGGAATGAGCAGTTCTTC. Its protein product is CASSPRVRNEQFF.

The chain recombines TRBV15 with TRBJ1-1; D may be TRBD1 (5 bases). The CDR3 covers 15 residues. CDR1 and CDR2 (germline): LNHNV, YYDKDF (reference sequence). Trimming removed 3 bases at V and 8 bases at J, with 19 bases between. CDR3 sequence reads: CATSSGSRVGAEAFF. The DNA for the CDR3 is TGTGCCACCAGCAGCGGGAGCAGGGTAGGGGCCGAAGCTTTCTTT.

The V call is TRBV7-2, the J call TRBJ2-7, with 7 bases lining up with TRBD1. J gave up 5 bases and V 5 bases, and 12 bases lay outside the gene matches. CDR3 length equals 15 residues. Germline V gene sequence: CDR1 SGHTA, CDR2 FQGNSA. The DNA of the CDR3 is TGTGCCAGCAGCCAAAGGACAGGCCTAGGGGACGAGCAGTACTTC. It yields the protein CASSQRTGLGDEQYF.

The V and J genes are TRBV3-1 (or the pseudogene TRBV3-2) and TRBJ1-3, with D maybe TRBD1 (5 bases). Germline V gene data show CDR1 as LGHDT and CDR2 as YNNKEL (reference sequence). V shed 3 bases and J shed 0 bases, with 15 bases lying between them. The CDR3 spans 17 residues. The CDR3 loop is CASSQAFGGSSGNTIYF. The CDR3 DNA is TGTGCCAGCAGCCAGGCCTTTGGGGGGAGCTCTGGAAACACCATATATTTT.